This entry lists 8 T cell receptor beta chains sequenced from one sample in a study of blood T cell repertoires in COVID-19. The method was immunoSEQ multiplex PCR; TCRdb's version includes in-frame clones alone and lacks a portion of them. This table has approximately 270,000 clones, under 95% appearing once. Material for sequencing was PBMCs or T cells enriched from blood (not recorded which). The receptors were gathered from a man between 35 and 55 years old who had been exposed to COVID-19.

This clone came up once. The chain is built from TRBV5-1 and TRBJ2-4, with 7 bases lining up with TRBD1. The germline V gene has CDR1 SGHRS and CDR2 YFSETQ. J gave up 0 bases and V 4 bases, and 7 bases lay outside the gene matches. The CDR3 length is 16 residues. CDR3: CASSGPGTEAKNIQYF. The CDR3 nucleotides are TGCGCCAGCAGCGGCCCCGGGACAGAAGCCAAAAACATTCAGTACTTC.

V usage is TRBV5-1 and J usage is TRBJ2-1; D uncertain. Per the germline V gene, CDR1 is SGHRS and CDR2 is YFSETQ. Between the trimmed V and J ends, which lost 0 bases and 0 bases, there was a span of 7 bases. The CDR3 covers 15 residues. The DNA of the CDR3 is TGCGCCAGCAGCTTGGATCTAGTCTCCTACAATGAGCAGTTCTTC. It translates to CASSLDLVSYNEQFF.

The rearrangement joins TRBV9 to TRBJ1-2, with 9 bases aligning to TRBD1. This CDR3 comprises 14 residues. CDR1 and CDR2 from the germline V gene are SGDLS and YYNGEE. The junction had 3 bases not matched to a gene; V was cut back by 0 bases and J by 6 bases. The DNA for the CDR3 is TGTGCCAGCAGCGTAGGGACAGGGGTAAATGGCTACACCTTC. This gives the protein CASSVGTGVNGYTF.

The chain links TRBV9 to TRBJ2-5, with D maybe TRBD1 (6 bases). Between the trimmed V and J ends, which lost 0 bases and 2 bases, there was a span of 11 bases. Germline assignment: CDR1 SGDLS and CDR2 YYNGEE. The CDR3 consists of 15 residues. This CDR3 is CASSVAQGYQETQYF. CDR3 DNA: TGTGCCAGCAGCGTAGCACAGGGATATCAAGAGACCCAGTACTTC.

The chain combines TRBV3-1 (or the pseudogene TRBV3-2) with TRBJ1-1; possibly TRBD1 for D (5 bases). The CDR3 is 12 residues long. The ends were cut back, 6 bases at V and 8 bases at J, with 13 bases in the middle. Germline CDR1 LGHDT, CDR2 YNNKEL (reference sequence). The CDR3 reads CASSKTTDEAFF. CDR3 nucleotide sequence: TGTGCCAGCAGTAAAACGACAGACGAAGCTTTCTTT.

The J gene is TRBJ1-6, the V gene TRBV30; D is possibly TRBD1 (5 bases). Germline-derived CDR1 and CDR2 are GTSNPN and SVGIG (reference sequence). V lost 3 bases and J lost 0, with 12 bases in between. The CDR3 covers 16 residues. The CDR3 nucleotides read TGTGCCTGGAGGGTTAGGGGACTCTCCTATAATTCACCCCTCCACTTT. It translates to CAWRVRGLSYNSPLHF.

V usage is TRBV5-8 and J usage is TRBJ2-7; D possibly corresponds to TRBD1 (6 bases). Germline V gene data show CDR1 as SGHTS and CDR2 as YDEGEE. The CDR3 is made up of 15 amino acids. Between the trimmed V and J ends, which lost 3 bases and 0 bases, there was a span of 13 bases. CDR3 sequence (DNA): TGTGCCAGCAGCTGGCCCAGGGGTTCCTCCTACGAGCAGTACTTC. The encoded protein is CASSWPRGSSYEQYF.

The rearrangement joins TRBV2 to TRBJ2-5; TRBD1 might be the D (6 bases). Looked up from germline, CDR1 is SNHLY and CDR2 is FYNNEI. With 6 bases removed from V and 5 bases from J, the gap between germline ends came to 19 bases. There are 15 residues in the CDR3. Here the CDR3 reads CASRAGTPTGETQYF. As DNA, the CDR3 is TGTGCCAGCAGGGCCGGGACACCCACCGGGGAGACCCAGTACTTC.